This T cell receptor beta chain was documented in a study of human T cells and chemical hapten exposure. Study details: After 6 days, upper back 0.01% DPC patch tests were scored.

The V and J ends lost 2 bases and 3 bases, in that order; junction bases with no gene match: 6. The CDR3 spans 16 residues. Each CDR3 protein gets one entry after TCRdb re-called the RACE reads with MiXCR. Of some 80,000 distinct CDR3 sequences detected, 11% appear once; the ten largest clones hold around 1.6%. As to time point: patch test 2, 6 weeks after DPC sensitization. Treatment given: therapeutic diphenylcyclopropenone sensitization with weekly scalp DPC. This clonotype was counted many times. The sample here was whole blood, taken in connection with sensitization to the hapten diphenylcyclopropenone (DPC). This sequence was found in a young man with alopecia areata. Some clones in this sample may be carry-over from other donors' samples. The chain uses TRBV12-3 or TRBV12-4 and TRBJ2-1; TRBD2 agrees at 8 bases. The DNA of the CDR3 is TGTGCCAGCAGTTTATTTCAAGCGGGAGTCTACAATGAGCAGTTCTTC. As protein: CASSLFQAGVYNEQFF.